This TCR beta chain was sequenced during a study of blood T cell repertoires in COVID-19. Study as a whole: Samples of COVID-19 (acute and convalescent) were obtained from the United States, Italy and Spain.

Profiled with immunoSEQ multiplex PCR; TCRdb holds only in-frame clones, not every one. Of roughly 16,000 clones in the sample, more than 75% were seen once. V lost 0 bases to trimming and J lost 0 bases, with 9 bases between them. Germline V gene lookup returns CDR1 LGHNA and CDR2 YSLEER. The CDR3 is 16 residues long. The receptor was isolated from a human donor with active COVID-19. The donor label of this sample is uncertain. Source material: peripheral blood. This chain uses TRBV4-3 with TRBJ1-3, with D possibly TRBD1 on 5 matching bases. The chain's CDR3 is CASSQDSGGSGNTIYF. The CDR3, as DNA: TGCGCCAGCAGCCAAGATTCGGGGGGCTCTGGAAACACCATATATTTT.